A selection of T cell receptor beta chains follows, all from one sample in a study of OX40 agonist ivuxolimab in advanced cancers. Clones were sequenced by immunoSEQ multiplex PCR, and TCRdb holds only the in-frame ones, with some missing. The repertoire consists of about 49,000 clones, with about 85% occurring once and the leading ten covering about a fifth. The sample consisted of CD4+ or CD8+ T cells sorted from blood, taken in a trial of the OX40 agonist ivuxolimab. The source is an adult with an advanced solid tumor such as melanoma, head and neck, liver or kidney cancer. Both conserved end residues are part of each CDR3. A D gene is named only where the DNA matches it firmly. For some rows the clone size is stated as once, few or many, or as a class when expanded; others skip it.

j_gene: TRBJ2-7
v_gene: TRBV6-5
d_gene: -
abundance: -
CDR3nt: TGTGCCAGCAGTTACGGCCGGACGAACTACGAGCAGTACTTC
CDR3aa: CASSYGRTNYEQYF

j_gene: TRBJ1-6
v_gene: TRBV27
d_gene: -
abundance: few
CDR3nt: TGTGCCAGCAGTTTAGGTAGTAATTCACCCCTCCACTTT
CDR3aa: CASSLGSNSPLHF

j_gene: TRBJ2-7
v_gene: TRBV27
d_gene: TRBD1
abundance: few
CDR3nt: TGTGCCAGCAGTTACTCCGGGGGACAGGGGGCCACCTACGAGCAGTACTTC
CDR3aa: CASSYSGGQGATYEQYF

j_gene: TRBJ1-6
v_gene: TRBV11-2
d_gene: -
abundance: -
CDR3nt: TGTGCCAGCAGCCCATCATCCGCGGGGGCAATCAATTCACCCCTCCACTTT
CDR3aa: CASSPSSAGAINSPLHF

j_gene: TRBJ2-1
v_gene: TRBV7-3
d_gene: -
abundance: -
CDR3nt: TGTGCCAGCAGCTTAAACCCATACAATGAGCAGTTCTTC
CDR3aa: CASSLNPYNEQFF

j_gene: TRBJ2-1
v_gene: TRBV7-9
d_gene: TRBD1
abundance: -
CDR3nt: TGTGCCAGCAGCGCCTCCGGGACAGTGTTTCGTGATGAGCAGTTCTTC
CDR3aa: CASSASGTVFRDEQFF

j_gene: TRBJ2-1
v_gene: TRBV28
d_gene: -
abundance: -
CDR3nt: TGTGCCAGCAGTTTATTAAGGGGGTTCTCCTACAATGAGCAGTTCTTC
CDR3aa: CASSLLRGFSYNEQFF

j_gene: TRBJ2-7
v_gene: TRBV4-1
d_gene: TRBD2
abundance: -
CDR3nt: TGCGCCAGCAGCCCCTCGGGACTACCCACCTACGAGCAGTACTTC
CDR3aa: CASSPSGLPTYEQYF

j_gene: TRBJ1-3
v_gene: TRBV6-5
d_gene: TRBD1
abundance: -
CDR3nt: TGTGCCAGCAGTTACGACAGGGGGCCTGGAAACACCATATATTTT
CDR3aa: CASSYDRGPGNTIYF

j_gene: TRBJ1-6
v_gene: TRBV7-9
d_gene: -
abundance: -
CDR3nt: TGTGCCAGCAGCTTACCAGGGGAATATTCACCCCTCCACTTT
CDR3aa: CASSLPGEYSPLHF

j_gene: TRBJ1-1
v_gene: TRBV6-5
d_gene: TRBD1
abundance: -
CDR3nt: TGTGCCATACAGGGGGCGCCTGAAGCTTTCTTT
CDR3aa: CAIQGAPEAFF